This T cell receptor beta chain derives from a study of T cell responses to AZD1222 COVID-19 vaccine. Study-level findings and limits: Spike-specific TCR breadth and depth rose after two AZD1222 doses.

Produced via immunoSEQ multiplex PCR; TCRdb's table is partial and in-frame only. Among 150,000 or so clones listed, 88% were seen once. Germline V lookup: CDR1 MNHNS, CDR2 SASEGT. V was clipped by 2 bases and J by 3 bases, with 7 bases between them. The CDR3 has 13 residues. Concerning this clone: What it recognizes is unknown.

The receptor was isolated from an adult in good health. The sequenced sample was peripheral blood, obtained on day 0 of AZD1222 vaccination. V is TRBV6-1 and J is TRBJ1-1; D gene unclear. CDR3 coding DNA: TGTGCCAGCAGTGAATACCCGGACACTGAAGCTTTCTTT. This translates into CASSEYPDTEAFF.